Listed below are T cell receptor beta chains from one sample, sequenced in a study of blood T cell repertoires in COVID-19. Assay: immunoSEQ multiplex PCR; the TCRdb copy retains only in-frame clones and omits some. The data show over 200,000 clones, roughly 90% seen once. Source material: peripheral blood. The receptors here all came from a woman aged 55-69 years with acute or convalescent COVID-19. CDR3s include the opening cysteine and the closing phenylalanine or tryptophan. Each record gives: V gene, D gene, J gene, clone size, CDR3 protein, CDR3 DNA. A D gene is named only where the DNA matches it firmly. Clone size is given for some rows only: seen once, a few or many times, or a class if the clone is expanded.

v_gene: TRBV19
d_gene: TRBD1
j_gene: TRBJ1-6
abundance: -
CDR3aa: CASTRRQGGNSPLHF
CDR3nt: TGTGCCAGTACCAGACGACAGGGTGGGAATTCACCCCTCCACTTT

v_gene: TRBV24-1
d_gene: TRBD1
j_gene: TRBJ2-3
abundance: -
CDR3aa: CATSDARTGFTDTQYF
CDR3nt: TGTGCCACCAGTGATGCCCGGACAGGGTTCACAGATACGCAGTATTTT

v_gene: TRBV6-6
d_gene: -
j_gene: TRBJ2-7
abundance: -
CDR3aa: CASSYFVARSYEQYF
CDR3nt: TGTGCCAGCAGTTACTTCGTAGCGCGGTCCTACGAGCAGTACTTC

v_gene: TRBV19
d_gene: TRBD2
j_gene: TRBJ2-5
abundance: -
CDR3aa: CASSPLGTSVKRDF
CDR3nt: TGTGCCAGTTCACCCTTAGGGACTAGCGTCAAGCGGGACTTC

v_gene: TRBV7-2
d_gene: TRBD1
j_gene: TRBJ1-2
abundance: -
CDR3aa: CASSPGTGSYGYTF
CDR3nt: TGTGCCAGCAGCCCAGGGACAGGGAGCTATGGCTACACCTTC

v_gene: TRBV19
d_gene: TRBD2
j_gene: TRBJ2-1
abundance: -
CDR3aa: CASTTGTSKINEQFF
CDR3nt: TGTGCCAGTACTACAGGGACTAGCAAAATCAATGAGCAGTTCTTC

v_gene: TRBV7-9
d_gene: TRBD1
j_gene: TRBJ1-2
abundance: -
CDR3aa: CASSLAVGQAPGYTF
CDR3nt: TGTGCCAGCAGCTTAGCGGTTGGACAGGCCCCCGGCTACACCTTC

v_gene: TRBV24-1
d_gene: -
j_gene: TRBJ1-5
abundance: once
CDR3aa: CATSDSDRNNQPQHF
CDR3nt: TGTGCCACCAGTGATTCCGACAGAAACAATCAGCCCCAGCATTTT

v_gene: TRBV6-5
d_gene: TRBD1
j_gene: TRBJ1-1
abundance: -
CDR3aa: CASSQGQKMNTEAFF
CDR3nt: TGTGCCAGCAGTCAGGGACAGAAAATGAACACTGAAGCTTTCTTT

v_gene: TRBV6-5
d_gene: -
j_gene: TRBJ2-3
abundance: -
CDR3aa: CASRRHRTDTQYF
CDR3nt: TGTGCCAGCAGGAGACATCGCACAGATACGCAGTATTTT

v_gene: TRBV5-8
d_gene: TRBD1
j_gene: TRBJ1-2
abundance: -
CDR3aa: CASSKTGATGGYTF
CDR3nt: TGTGCCAGCAGCAAAACAGGGGCCACGGGTGGCTACACCTTC

v_gene: TRBV28
d_gene: -
j_gene: TRBJ1-2
abundance: once
CDR3aa: CASSFEYYGYTF
CDR3nt: TGTGCCAGCAGTTTTGAGTACTATGGCTACACCTTC

v_gene: TRBV30
d_gene: TRBD1
j_gene: TRBJ1-5
abundance: -
CDR3aa: CAWDRVNQPQHF
CDR3nt: TGTGCCTGGGACAGGGTCAATCAGCCCCAGCATTTT

v_gene: TRBV7-9
d_gene: TRBD2
j_gene: TRBJ2-3
abundance: -
CDR3aa: CASSFRLAGGTDTQYF
CDR3nt: TGTGCCAGCAGCTTTCGTCTAGCGGGAGGGACAGATACGCAGTATTTT

v_gene: TRBV5-1
d_gene: TRBD2
j_gene: TRBJ2-1
abundance: -
CDR3aa: CASSFSGTSGTEQFF
CDR3nt: TGCGCCAGCAGCTTCTCCGGGACTAGCGGCACTGAGCAGTTCTTC

v_gene: TRBV15
d_gene: -
j_gene: TRBJ1-5
abundance: -
CDR3aa: CATSRTGGIYGNQPQHF
CDR3nt: TGTGCCACCAGCCGGACGGGGGGTATATACGGTAATCAGCCCCAGCATTTT

v_gene: TRBV2
d_gene: -
j_gene: TRBJ2-3
abundance: -
CDR3aa: CASTRSTTDTQYF
CDR3nt: TGTGCCAGCACTCGTAGTACCACAGATACGCAGTATTTT

v_gene: TRBV28
d_gene: TRBD1
j_gene: TRBJ1-1
abundance: -
CDR3aa: CASSPTFGTGKTEAFF
CDR3nt: TGTGCCAGCAGTCCGACTTTCGGGACAGGGAAGACTGAAGCTTTCTTT

v_gene: TRBV9
d_gene: TRBD1
j_gene: TRBJ2-5
abundance: -
CDR3aa: CASSVTGTGSETQYF
CDR3nt: TGTGCCAGCAGCGTCACCGGGACAGGGAGCGAGACCCAGTACTTC

v_gene: TRBV21-1
d_gene: -
j_gene: TRBJ1-6
abundance: -
CDR3aa: CASSKGLFWTGLNSPLHF
CDR3nt: TGTGCCAGCAGCAAAGGCCTCTTCTGGACAGGACTTAATTCACCCCTCCACTTT

v_gene: TRBV30
d_gene: -
j_gene: TRBJ1-2
abundance: -
CDR3aa: CAWSGGGALFNYGYTF
CDR3nt: TGTGCCTGGAGTGGGGGAGGGGCACTCTTCAACTATGGCTACACCTTC

v_gene: TRBV6-5
d_gene: TRBD2
j_gene: TRBJ2-1
abundance: -
CDR3aa: CASSLRSGHEQFF
CDR3nt: TGTGCCAGCAGTTTGCGTAGCGGGCATGAGCAGTTCTTC

v_gene: TRBV18
d_gene: -
j_gene: TRBJ1-1
abundance: -
CDR3aa: CASSPLVSDTEAFF
CDR3nt: TGTGCCAGCTCACCGCTGGTATCGGACACTGAAGCTTTCTTT

v_gene: TRBV25-1
d_gene: -
j_gene: TRBJ1-4
abundance: -
CDR3aa: CASSEAGAIEKLFF
CDR3nt: TGTGCCAGCAGTGAGGCGGGGGCCATTGAAAAACTGTTTTTT

v_gene: TRBV23-1
d_gene: -
j_gene: TRBJ2-5
abundance: -
CDR3aa: CASTTSPGQLSQETQYF
CDR3nt: TGCGCCAGCACTACCTCGCCCGGACAGCTGTCCCAAGAGACCCAGTACTTC

v_gene: TRBV18
d_gene: -
j_gene: TRBJ1-2
abundance: -
CDR3aa: CASSTDGLSYGYTF
CDR3nt: TGTGCCAGCTCGACGGACGGACTCAGCTATGGCTACACCTTC

v_gene: TRBV6-6
d_gene: TRBD1
j_gene: TRBJ1-4
abundance: -
CDR3aa: CASRQTGINEKLFF
CDR3nt: TGTGCCAGCAGACAGACAGGGATTAATGAAAAACTGTTTTTT

v_gene: TRBV2
d_gene: TRBD1
j_gene: TRBJ1-4
abundance: -
CDR3aa: CASRAGTGGEKLFF
CDR3nt: TGTGCCAGCAGAGCCGGGACAGGGGGTGAAAAACTGTTTTTT

v_gene: TRBV3-1/TRBV3-2
d_gene: -
j_gene: TRBJ1-1
abundance: -
CDR3aa: CASSHLKNTEAFF
CDR3nt: TGTGCCAGCAGCCATCTTAAGAACACTGAAGCTTTCTTT

v_gene: TRBV6-4
d_gene: -
j_gene: TRBJ1-1
abundance: once
CDR3aa: CASRAQTNTEAFF
CDR3nt: TGTGCCAGCAGAGCTCAGACAAACACTGAAGCTTTCTTT

v_gene: TRBV19
d_gene: -
j_gene: TRBJ1-2
abundance: -
CDR3aa: CASTLLQETNYGYTF
CDR3nt: TGTGCCAGTACCCTACTCCAAGAAACTAACTATGGCTACACCTTC

v_gene: TRBV2
d_gene: -
j_gene: TRBJ1-1
abundance: -
CDR3aa: CASSVQGYTEAFF
CDR3nt: TGTGCCAGCAGTGTCCAGGGATACACTGAAGCTTTCTTT

v_gene: TRBV6-5
d_gene: -
j_gene: TRBJ1-1
abundance: -
CDR3aa: CASSTPSGVNTEAFF
CDR3nt: TGTGCCAGCAGCACCCCCTCGGGGGTGAACACTGAAGCTTTCTTT

v_gene: TRBV19
d_gene: TRBD2
j_gene: TRBJ2-1
abundance: -
CDR3aa: CASSMGSGTSYNEQFF
CDR3nt: TGTGCCAGTAGTATGGGGAGCGGGACCTCCTACAATGAGCAGTTCTTC

v_gene: TRBV29-1
d_gene: TRBD1
j_gene: TRBJ2-7
abundance: -
CDR3aa: CSVWQGVAYEQYF
CDR3nt: TGCAGCGTCTGGCAGGGGGTTGCCTACGAGCAGTACTTC

v_gene: TRBV5-1
d_gene: TRBD1
j_gene: TRBJ1-2
abundance: -
CDR3aa: CASSQEGTGVGGYTF
CDR3nt: TGCGCCAGCAGCCAAGAGGGGACAGGGGTCGGTGGCTACACCTTC

v_gene: TRBV4-1
d_gene: TRBD2
j_gene: TRBJ2-2
abundance: -
CDR3aa: CASSQRTSGGAENTGELFF
CDR3nt: TGCGCCAGCAGCCAACGGACTAGCGGGGGGGCAGAGAACACCGGGGAGCTGTTTTTT

v_gene: TRBV28
d_gene: TRBD2
j_gene: TRBJ2-5
abundance: -
CDR3aa: CASSLNLWTSGPQETQYF
CDR3nt: TGTGCCAGCAGTTTAAACCTTTGGACTAGCGGGCCCCAAGAGACCCAGTACTTC

v_gene: TRBV19
d_gene: -
j_gene: TRBJ1-5
abundance: -
CDR3aa: CASSIWAGGNQPQHF
CDR3nt: TGTGCCAGTAGTATTTGGGCAGGGGGCAATCAGCCCCAGCATTTT

v_gene: TRBV7-2
d_gene: TRBD1
j_gene: TRBJ1-1
abundance: -
CDR3aa: CASSPRGRGVNTEAFF
CDR3nt: TGTGCCAGCAGCCCAAGAGGCAGGGGGGTGAACACTGAAGCTTTCTTT